A selection of T cell receptor beta chains follows, all from one sample in a study of early T cells in non-severe SARS-CoV-2 infection. TCRdb redid the calling of the 5' RACE reads with MiXCR, one entry per CDR3 protein. The table records 75,000 or so distinct CDR3 sequences, 10% to 15% of them present only once. The specimen sequenced was whole blood. Receptor source: an adult who was a healthcare worker with PCR-confirmed SARS-CoV-2 infection or an uninfected control (not recorded which). Each CDR3 is given with its conserved first and last residue. The D gene is left open where the match is weak. Not all rows give a size; the values are once, few, many and, for expanded clones, a class.

j_call | d_call | clone_size | cdr3_length | v_call | cdr3_aa | cdr3_nt
TRBJ1-2 | - | - | 12 | TRBV7-2 | CASSLFQGGYTF | TGTGCCAGCAGCTTATTTCAGGGTGGCTACACCTTC
TRBJ2-7 | - | - | 13 | TRBV15 | CATSRELPYEQYF | TGTGCCACCAGCAGAGAACTCCCCTACGAGCAGTACTTC
TRBJ2-7 | TRBD1 | once | 15 | TRBV11-2 | CASSSHRDRTYEQYF | TGTGCCAGCAGCTCGCACCGGGACAGAACCTACGAGCAGTACTTC
TRBJ1-5 | - | - | 14 | TRBV7-9 | CASGGAYSNQPQHF | TGTGCTAGCGGGGGGGCTTATAGCAATCAGCCCCAGCATTTT
TRBJ2-3 | TRBD2 | few | 16 | TRBV6-5 | CASSTGLAGNTDTQYF | TGTGCCAGCAGTACGGGACTAGCGGGAAACACAGATACGCAGTATTTT
TRBJ1-5 | - | many | 16 | TRBV2 | CASSMGHSGGGQPQHF | TGTGCCAGCAGTATGGGGCATAGCGGGGGAGGTCAGCCCCAGCATTTT
TRBJ1-1 | TRBD1 | few | 13 | TRBV6-5 | CAVRTGKNTEAFF | TGTGCCGTAAGGACAGGGAAGAACACTGAAGCTTTCTTT
TRBJ2-5 | - | few | 13 | TRBV29-1 | CSVRDPNQETQYF | TGCAGCGTTCGTGACCCAAACCAAGAGACCCAGTACTTC
TRBJ2-7 | - | - | 16 | TRBV4-3 | CASSQSHWDNHYEQYF | TGCGCCAGCAGTCAAAGCCATTGGGACAACCACTACGAGCAGTACTTC
TRBJ2-4 | - | - | 14 | TRBV4-3 | CASSPTSSANIQYF | TGCGCCAGCAGCCCAACTAGCTCCGCGAACATTCAGTACTTC
TRBJ2-7 | TRBD1 | many | 12 | TRBV29-1 | CSWGTGGGEQYF | TGCAGCTGGGGGACAGGGGGCGGCGAGCAGTACTTC
TRBJ2-3 | TRBD2 | many | 13 | TRBV3-1 | CASSPRGADTQYF | TGTGCCAGCAGCCCGCGGGGGGCAGATACGCAGTATTTT
TRBJ2-5 | TRBD2 | - | 16 | TRBV6-5 | CASSFLTSGDQETQYF | TGTGCCAGCAGTTTCCTGACTAGCGGAGACCAAGAGACCCAGTACTTC
TRBJ1-1 | - | - | 14 | TRBV5-4 | CASSLGTGGTEAFF | TGTGCCAGCAGCTTGGGTACCGGGGGCACTGAAGCTTTCTTT
TRBJ2-7 | TRBD1 | many | 15 | TRBV7-9 | CASSHTTGVSYEQYF | TGTGCCAGCAGCCACACGACAGGGGTCTCCTACGAGCAGTACTTC
TRBJ2-7 | - | many | 14 | TRBV2 | CASSEGQSYYEQYF | TGTGCCAGCAGTGAAGGACAGAGTTACTACGAGCAGTACTTC
TRBJ2-1 | TRBD2 | - | 15 | TRBV20-1 | CSARRRTSSYNEQFF | TGCAGTGCTCGGAGGAGGACTAGCTCCTACAATGAGCAGTTCTTC
TRBJ2-5 | - | many | 12 | TRBV9 | CASSFREETQYF | TGTGCCAGCAGCTTCAGGGAAGAGACCCAGTACTTC
TRBJ1-1 | TRBD1 | - | 16 | TRBV20-1 | CSARVPDRGTNTEAFF | TGCAGTGCTAGGGTCCCTGACAGGGGGACGAACACTGAAGCTTTCTTT
TRBJ2-3 | - | - | 15 | TRBV5-1 | CASSLDSWDVDTQYF | TGCGCCAGCAGCTTGGACTCCTGGGACGTGGATACGCAGTATTTT
TRBJ2-7 | - | many | 14 | TRBV4-2 | CASSQDSGNYEQYF | TGTGCCAGCAGCCAAGATTCTGGGAACTACGAGCAGTACTTC
TRBJ2-7 | - | few | 12 | TRBV28 | CASSMMSYEQYF | TGTGCCAGCAGTATGATGTCCTACGAGCAGTACTTC
TRBJ1-1 | - | many | 14 | TRBV12-3/TRBV12-4 | CASSLLALNTEAFF | TGTGCCAGCAGTCTTTTGGCCCTGAACACTGAAGCTTTCTTT
TRBJ1-1 | - | many | 14 | TRBV7-9 | CASSLLQGGTEAFF | TGTGCCAGCAGCTTACTACAGGGCGGCACTGAAGCTTTCTTT
TRBJ2-5 | TRBD2 | few | 17 | TRBV6-2/TRBV6-3 | CASSYSAAGGDWETQYF | TGTGCCAGCAGTTACTCTGCAGCGGGAGGAGATTGGGAGACCCAGTACTTC
TRBJ2-1 | TRBD1 | - | 13 | TRBV13 | CASSSDRVHEQFF | TGTGCCAGCAGCTCGGACAGGGTGCATGAGCAGTTCTTC
TRBJ2-1 | TRBD1 | - | 16 | TRBV18 | CASSRSRQGARSEQFF | TGTGCCAGCTCAAGGTCTCGGCAGGGGGCGCGTAGTGAGCAGTTCTTC
TRBJ2-1 | - | - | 12 | TRBV7-2 | CASSLGFNEQFF | TGTGCCAGCAGCTTAGGCTTCAATGAGCAGTTCTTC
TRBJ2-7 | - | few | 14 | TRBV12-3/TRBV12-4 | CASSLRTSTGEQYF | TGTGCCAGCAGTTTACGGACATCGACGGGGGAGCAGTACTTC
TRBJ1-1 | TRBD1 | - | 11 | TRBV20-1 | CSAETGREAFF | TGCAGTGCTGAGACAGGGAGAGAAGCTTTCTTT
TRBJ2-3 | - | - | 14 | TRBV11-2 | CASSLEVWADTQYF | TGTGCCAGCAGCTTAGAGGTGTGGGCAGATACGCAGTATTTT
TRBJ1-6 | - | few | 14 | TRBV7-8 | CASSYRDGPSPLHF | TGTGCCAGCAGCTACCGGGACGGACCTTCTCCCCTCCACTTT
TRBJ2-1 | TRBD2 | many | 15 | TRBV20-1 | CSAREGLAGGGEQFF | TGCAGTGCTAGAGAAGGCCTAGCGGGAGGTGGTGAGCAGTTCTTC
TRBJ1-2 | TRBD1 | many | 17 | TRBV3-1 | CASRAILGGFGNYGYTF | TGTGCCAGCAGGGCCATCTTAGGGGGCTTCGGTAACTATGGCTACACCTTC
TRBJ2-6 | - | few | 12 | TRBV20-1 | CSASSEIGVLTF | TGCAGTGCTAGTTCGGAAATCGGCGTCCTGACTTTC
TRBJ2-1 | - | many | 11 | TRBV6-2/TRBV6-3 | CASSLGSEQFF | TGTGCCAGCAGCTTAGGTAGTGAGCAGTTCTTC
TRBJ1-2 | TRBD1 | many | 15 | TRBV5-1 | CASSLAPGGDYGYTF | TGCGCCAGCAGCTTGGCCCCAGGGGGCGACTATGGCTACACCTTC
TRBJ2-7 | - | - | 16 | TRBV9 | CASSKRDVSESYEQYF | TGTGCCAGCAGCAAAAGGGACGTATCCGAAAGCTACGAGCAGTACTTC
TRBJ1-5 | - | few | 15 | TRBV6-2/TRBV6-3 | CASSYLSRGNQPQHF | TGTGCCAGCAGTTACCTAAGTAGGGGCAATCAGCCCCAGCATTTT
TRBJ1-6 | - | - | 14 | TRBV7-3 | CASSLTPGGSPLHF | TGTGCCAGCAGCTTAACGCCAGGTGGTTCACCCCTCCACTTT
TRBJ2-3 | TRBD2 | few | 17 | TRBV7-2 | CASNTGLAGLSTDTQYF | TGTGCCAGCAACACGGGACTAGCGGGGCTAAGCACAGATACGCAGTATTTT
TRBJ1-1 | - | many | 14 | TRBV4-1 | CASSLLTGNTEAFF | TGCGCCAGCAGCCTGTTAACAGGGAACACTGAAGCTTTCTTT
TRBJ2-1 | - | - | 13 | TRBV6-2/TRBV6-3 | CASGWSAYNEQFF | TGTGCCAGCGGGTGGAGCGCCTACAATGAGCAGTTCTTC
TRBJ1-5 | TRBD1 | - | 15 | TRBV6-1 | CATSPGTGYNQPQHF | TGTGCCACCTCACCTGGGACAGGCTACAATCAGCCCCAGCATTTT
TRBJ2-1 | TRBD1 | - | 15 | TRBV6-5 | CASSAPQGARDEQFF | TGTGCCAGCAGTGCACCGCAGGGGGCGCGGGATGAGCAGTTCTTC
TRBJ1-1 | - | - | 15 | TRBV6-1 | CASSVSASMNTEAFF | TGTGCCAGCAGTGTCTCGGCAAGCATGAACACTGAAGCTTTCTTT
TRBJ2-4 | TRBD1 | many | 16 | TRBV6-2/TRBV6-3 | CASSYSPGQSKNIQYF | TGTGCCAGCAGTTACTCACCGGGACAGTCCAAAAACATTCAGTACTTC
TRBJ2-3 | TRBD2 | few | 14 | TRBV5-1 | CASSPTSADDTQYF | TGCGCCAGCAGTCCTACTAGCGCGGATGATACGCAGTATTTT
TRBJ1-2 | - | many | 19 | TRBV21-1 | CASSKGKGDRAIAGDGYTF | TGTGCCAGCAGCAAGGGAAAGGGGGACAGGGCCATCGCTGGAGATGGCTACACCTTC
TRBJ2-2 | TRBD2 | few | 17 | TRBV4-3 | CASSRTLGGINTGELFF | TGCGCCAGCAGCCGTACTTTGGGAGGGATCAACACCGGGGAGCTGTTTTTT
TRBJ1-2 | - | few | 14 | TRBV7-2 | CASSLGPTDYGYTF | TGTGCCAGCAGCTTAGGTCCGACTGATTATGGCTACACCTTC
TRBJ2-7 | - | many | 14 | TRBV7-2 | CASSLEGQIYEQYF | TGTGCCAGCAGCTTAGAGGGACAAATCTACGAGCAGTACTTC
TRBJ2-2 | - | many | 16 | TRBV20-1 | CSARDPGRENTGELFF | TGCAGTGCTAGAGATCCGGGCAGGGAGAACACCGGGGAGCTGTTTTTT
TRBJ1-6 | TRBD1 | many | 14 | TRBV6-1 | CASSATGEGSPLHF | TGTGCCAGCAGCGCGACAGGGGAGGGTTCACCCCTCCACTTT
TRBJ2-7 | - | many | 15 | TRBV18 | CASSPSLAGDYEQYF | TGTGCCAGCTCACCATCCTTAGCAGGGGACTACGAGCAGTACTTC
TRBJ1-4 | - | - | 14 | TRBV7-2 | CASSLAGTNEKLFF | TGTGCCAGCAGCTTAGCGGGTACGAATGAAAAACTGTTTTTT
TRBJ2-5 | - | many | 16 | TRBV7-3 | CASSSSGTPDRETQYF | TGTGCCAGCAGCTCTTCCGGGACACCAGATCGAGAGACCCAGTACTTC